Each of the 5 T cell receptor beta chains below was sequenced from the same sample in a study of blood T cells in healthy people across ages. Together with a sample-barcoded 5' primer, a J-beta primer mix was included in a second PCR lasting about 6 to 11 cycles. TCRdb itself ran the 5' RACE reads through MiXCR, one entry per CDR3 protein. In the table there are 550,000 to 700,000 distinct CDR3 sequences, about 26% of which are singletons. The sequenced sample consisted of blood. The receptors were sampled from a woman aged 70 to 79 in good health.

The chain is built from TRBV20-1 and TRBJ2-5; tentatively, D is TRBD2 (6 bases). The V gene's germline CDR1 is DFQATT and CDR2 SNEGSKA (reference sequence). The CDR3 is 13 residues long. Trimming cost V 7 bases and J 11 bases, with 23 bases left between them. In DNA, the CDR3 is TGCAGTGTAAGGGAGGTAGGGAGCGACAAGCAGTACTTC. Residues: CSVREVGSDKQYF.

In its sample, this clonotype was seen a few times. The chain carries TRBV11-1 and TRBJ2-1; D not certain. Germline V CDR1 and CDR2: SGHAT, FQDESV (reference sequence). V was cut by 1 base and J by 10 bases, with 11 bases left in between. The CDR3 contains 13 residues. CDR3 sequence reads: CASSLGPSWEQFF. The CDR3 region has the DNA TGTGCCAGCAGCTTAGGTCCCAGCTGGGAGCAGTTCTTC.

The J gene is TRBJ2-3, the V gene TRBV24-1; the D call may be TRBD1 or TRBD2 (6 bases each). This CDR3 is built from 14 residues. V was cut by 7 bases and J by 2 bases, with 12 bases left in between. Germline loops: CDR1 KGHDR, CDR2 SFDVKD. CDR3 DNA sequence: TGTGCCACCAGCAAGAGGGGGGACACAGATACGCAGTATTTT. Residues: CATSKRGDTDTQYF.

This clonotype was picked up many times. The V gene is TRBV5-1, the J gene TRBJ2-5, with D maybe TRBD2 (7 bases). Germline CDR1 is SGHRS and CDR2 is YFSETQ. V was clipped by 2 bases and J by 0 bases, with 11 bases between them. The CDR3 runs 15 residues. CDR3 in amino acids: CASSLSGGHQETQYF. The CDR3 region has the DNA TGCGCCAGCAGCTTATCCGGGGGGCACCAAGAGACCCAGTACTTC.

This clonotype appeared a few times. The rearrangement joins TRBV7-8 to TRBJ2-1, with 8 positions matching TRBD1. In germline, CDR1 is SGHVS, CDR2 FQNEAQ. The CDR3 extends over 17 amino acids. V gave up 1 base and J gave up 7 bases; unmatched junction bases: 12. CDR3 residues: CASSLDPARGPSNEQFF. In nucleotides, the CDR3 is TGTGCCAGCAGCTTAGACCCCGCCAGGGGGCCGTCTAATGAGCAGTTCTTC.